Below are 22 T cell receptor beta chains sequenced from a single sample in a study of blood T cell repertoires in COVID-19. Using immunoSEQ multiplex PCR, the repertoire was profiled, and TCRdb retains in-frame clones only, with some absent. Among about 200,000 clones, about nine tenths were seen once, and the ten largest hold 1.5% to 2%. Sequenced sample: peripheral blood. The receptors here all came from a man younger than 30 with active or convalescent COVID-19.

The chain combines TRBV14 with TRBJ1-6; the D is unclear. V lost 0 bases to trimming and J lost 3 bases, with 3 bases between them. The CDR3 spans 14 residues. In germline, CDR1 is SGHDN, CDR2 FVKESK. The CDR3 sequence: CASSQDLYNSPLHF. DNA of the CDR3: TGTGCCAGCAGCCAAGATCTCTATAATTCACCCCTCCACTTT. Full variable domain (missing parts from reference TRBV14 and TRBJ1-6): EAGVTQFPSHSVIEKGQTVTLRCDPISGHDNLYWYRRVMGKEIKFLLHFVKESKQDESGMPNNRFLAERTGGTYSTLKVQPAELEDSGVYFCASSQDLYNSPLHFGNGTRLTVT.

The V call is TRBV5-4, the J call TRBJ2-3; D perhaps matches TRBD2 (6 bases). The length of the CDR3 is 14 residues. CDR1 is SGHNT, CDR2 YYREEE, per germline (reference sequence). Trimming shortened V by 4 bases and J by 0 bases, and 9 bases separated the two germline ends. The CDR3, as DNA: TGTGCCAGCAGCGGGAGGACTAGCACAGATACGCAGTATTTT. It yields the protein CASSGRTSTDTQYF. Complete variable domain (other parts from reference TRBV5-4 and TRBJ2-3): ETGVTQSPTHLIKTRGQQVTLRCSSQSGHNTVSWYQQALGQGPQFIFQYYREEENGRGNFPPRFSGLQFPNYSSELNVNALELDDSALYLCASSGRTSTDTQYFGPGTRLTVL.

The rearrangement links TRBV29-1 to TRBJ1-6, with a possible D match to TRBD1 (6 bases). V lost 5 bases to trimming and J lost 6 bases, with 14 bases between them. Germline-derived CDR1 and CDR2 are SQVTM and ANQGSEA. This CDR3 spans 14 amino acids. CDR3: CSVPRGGANSPLHF. CDR3 DNA sequence: TGCAGCGTTCCCCGGGGGGGCGCTAATTCACCCCTCCACTTT.

The chain employs TRBV19 and TRBJ1-5, with TRBD1 as a possible D gene (6 bases). Trimming took 6 bases from V and 11 from J, leaving 17 bases between them. This CDR3 region has 13 residues. Germline CDR1 LNHDA, CDR2 SQIVND (reference sequence). The CDR3 nucleotides are TGTGCCAGTAGATCGGGGGGGCTAAGGGCCCAGCATTTT. Amino acids: CASRSGGLRAQHF.

The J gene is TRBJ1-1, the V gene TRBV3-1 (or the pseudogene TRBV3-2), with D maybe TRBD1 (5 bases). Germline V gene data show CDR1 as LGHDT and CDR2 as YNNKEL (reference sequence). The CDR3 loop spans 12 amino acids. Trimming stripped 4 bases from V and 9 bases from J, with 12 bases between. CDR3 nucleotide sequence: TGTGCCAGCAGCCTAGCAGGGCGCCAAGCTTTCTTT. Encoded protein: CASSLAGRQAFF.

The J gene is TRBJ1-2, the V gene TRBV27, with 7 positions matching TRBD1. CDR1 MNHEY and CDR2 SMNVEV come from the germline V gene (reference sequence). The trim removed 5 bases at V and 5 bases at J, leaving 8 bases unmatched. This CDR3 has 14 residues. CDR3 protein: CASSPIGQAYGYTF. The CDR3 bases are TGTGCCAGCAGTCCCATTGGACAGGCTTATGGCTACACCTTC.

The rearrangement uses TRBV7-9 and TRBJ2-3, with TRBD2 identical over 10 bases. The V gene end was trimmed by 5 bases and the J gene end by 11 bases; junction bases not matched to a gene: 13. There are 15 residues in the CDR3. CDR1 SEHNR and CDR2 FQNEAQ come from the germline V gene (reference sequence). Here the CDR3 reads CASSPSLAGLREQYF. The DNA for the CDR3 is TGTGCCAGCAGCCCTTCACTAGCGGGGTTGCGGGAGCAGTATTTT.

The chain links TRBV6-5 to TRBJ2-4; a possible D gene is TRBD1 (8 bases). The CDR3 is 14 residues long. Trimming took off 6 bases at V and 9 bases at J, with 18 bases between the two ends. CDR1 is MNHEY, CDR2 SVGAGI, per germline. The CDR3 DNA reads TGTGCCAGCAGAAGCCGAGCGGGACAGGTCATTCAGTACTTC. It encodes CASRSRAGQVIQYF.

The genes are TRBV7-2 and TRBJ1-4; D unresolved. The ends were cut back, 1 base at V and 6 bases at J, with 9 bases in the middle. This CDR3 has 14 amino acids. Germline V CDR1 and CDR2: SGHTA, FQGNSA. Written as DNA, the CDR3 is TGTGCCAGCAGCTTAGTCGCCCGGGATGAAAAACTGTTTTTT. Its protein is CASSLVARDEKLFF.

The V gene is TRBV3-1 (or the pseudogene TRBV3-2), the J gene TRBJ1-1; tentative D call: TRBD1 (6 bases). CDR1 and CDR2 from the germline V gene are LGHDT and YNNKEL (reference sequence). This CDR3 comprises 14 residues. Trimming shortened V by 2 bases and J by 0 bases, and 7 bases separated the two germline ends. CDR3 nucleotide sequence: TGTGCCAGCAGCCAAACAGGGATGAACACTGAAGCTTTCTTT. It specifies CASSQTGMNTEAFF.

The rearrangement links TRBV18 to TRBJ1-2; D may be TRBD1 (6 bases). The CDR3 is made up of 14 amino acids. The germline V gene encodes CDR1 KGHSH and CDR2 LQKENI. V was pared by 6 bases and J by 3 bases, with 14 bases between. The CDR3 nucleotides read TGTGCCAGCTCCAGCGGTGCAGGGGACTATGGCTACACCTTC. This sequence encodes CASSSGAGDYGYTF.

This clone was counted a single time. This chain connects TRBV4-1 to TRBJ1-2; 9 bases are shared with TRBD1. Trimming cost V 3 bases and J 8 bases; bases outside gene matches: 13. The CDR3 runs 16 residues. Germline V lookup: CDR1 MGHRA, CDR2 YSYEKL. Here the CDR3 DNA reads TGCGCCAGCAGCCACGACGCACCCGGGACAGGGTACGGCTACACCTTC. Translating gives CASSHDAPGTGYGYTF.

The CDR3 DNA follows: TGTGCCAGCAGTGAACTTGGGGGAGGGACTGAAGCTTTCTTT. It specifies CASSELGGGTEAFF. The gene calls are TRBV6-1 and TRBJ1-1, with a possible D match to TRBD1 (5 bases). This CDR3 has 14 amino acids. Germline lookup yields CDR1 MNHNS and CDR2 SASEGT. V lost 2 bases to trimming and J lost 5 bases, with 12 bases between them.

This rearrangement joins TRBV7-9 to TRBJ2-2; no clear D gene. Germline values: CDR1 SEHNR, CDR2 FQNEAQ (reference sequence). V lost 2 bases, J lost 0 bases, and 4 bases lay in between. The CDR3 totals 14 residues. CDR3 region: CASSLPSNTGELFF. CDR3 sequence (DNA): TGTGCCAGCAGCTTACCTTCGAACACCGGGGAGCTGTTTTTT.

The CDR3 DNA reads TGTGCCAGCAGTTTTAACCGGGAAAAACTGTTTTTT. The encoded protein is CASSFNREKLFF. The chain combines TRBV6-5 with TRBJ1-4; D uncertain. Germline V gives CDR1 MNHEY, CDR2 SVGAGI. The CDR3 has 12 residues. With 4 bases removed from V and 8 bases from J, the gap between germline ends came to 8 bases.

The chain links TRBV2 to TRBJ1-5, with no clear D. The ends were cut back, 6 bases at V and 0 bases at J, with 9 bases in the middle. The CDR3 runs to 14 residues. In germline, CDR1 is SNHLY, CDR2 FYNNEI. The DNA for the CDR3 is TGTGCCAGCAGGGACGGGGATAGCAATCAGCCCCAGCATTTT. Its translation: CASRDGDSNQPQHF.

The chain links TRBV27 to TRBJ1-6; TRBD1 agrees at 9 bases. This CDR3 has 14 amino acids. The germline V gene encodes CDR1 MNHEY and CDR2 SMNVEV (reference sequence). V was clipped by 4 bases and J by 11 bases; unmatched bases: 6. CDR3: CASSWGQGITPLHF. The DNA for the CDR3 is TGTGCCAGCAGTTGGGGACAGGGCATCACACCCCTCCACTTT.

The chain has TRBV30 and TRBJ2-7, with 8 bases identical to TRBD2. V lost 0 bases to trimming and J lost 6 bases; unmatched junction nucleotides: 4. The length of the CDR3 is 13 residues. Germline CDR1 reads GTSNPN; CDR2 reads SVGIG (reference sequence). The CDR3 DNA is TGTGCCTGGAGTGTAGCGGGGGCCGTCGAGCAGTACTTC. Encoded protein: CAWSVAGAVEQYF.

The chain has TRBV30 and TRBJ2-1, with D unclear. The CDR3 covers 13 residues. Trimming took 1 base from V and 8 from J, leaving 12 bases between them. Germline-derived CDR1 and CDR2 are GTSNPN and SVGIG (reference sequence). As DNA, the CDR3 is TGTGCCTGGAGTGGAGAGTCTTCCGATGAGCAGTTCTTC. This codes for CAWSGESSDEQFF.

The chain joins TRBV10-3 to TRBJ2-7; D unclear. Germline V gene sequence: CDR1 ENHRY, CDR2 SYGVKD. V dropped 3 bases and J dropped 2 bases, with 8 bases sitting between them. This CDR3 is 13 amino acids long. The CDR3 sequence is CAISELVTYEQYF. In DNA form, the CDR3 reads TGTGCCATCAGTGAACTGGTAACCTACGAGCAGTACTTC.

The chain employs TRBV5-1 and TRBJ2-2, with TRBD1 matching over 9 bases. V lost 6 bases to trimming and J lost 1 base; unmatched junction nucleotides: 7. Germline-derived CDR1 and CDR2 are SGHRS and YFSETQ. This CDR3 comprises 16 residues. DNA for the CDR3: TGCGCCAGCAACCCGTACAGGGGGCGGAACACCGGGGAGCTGTTTTTT. Amino acid sequence: CASNPYRGRNTGELFF.

This clone appeared a single time. The chain links TRBV5-8 to TRBJ1-1; 7 bases fit TRBD1. This CDR3 spans 15 amino acids. CDR1 and CDR2 (germline): SGHTS, YDEGEE. V lost 4 bases to trimming and J lost 4 bases; unmatched junction nucleotides: 10. The CDR3 region is CASSGTAGQSTEAFF. In DNA form, the CDR3 reads TGTGCCAGCAGCGGAACCGCGGGACAGTCCACTGAAGCTTTCTTT.